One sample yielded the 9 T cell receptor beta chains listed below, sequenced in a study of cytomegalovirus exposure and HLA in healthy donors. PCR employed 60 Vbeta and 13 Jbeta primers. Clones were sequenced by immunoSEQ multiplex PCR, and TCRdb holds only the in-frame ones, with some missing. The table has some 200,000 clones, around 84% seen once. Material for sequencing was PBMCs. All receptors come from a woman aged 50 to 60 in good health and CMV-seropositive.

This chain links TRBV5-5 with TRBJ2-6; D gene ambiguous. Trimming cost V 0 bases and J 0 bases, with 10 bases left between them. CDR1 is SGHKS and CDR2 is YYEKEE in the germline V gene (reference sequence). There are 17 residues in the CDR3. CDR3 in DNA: TGTGCCAGCAGCTTGGCAGGCACCATCTCTGGGGCCAACGTCCTGACTTTC. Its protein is CASSLAGTISGANVLTF.

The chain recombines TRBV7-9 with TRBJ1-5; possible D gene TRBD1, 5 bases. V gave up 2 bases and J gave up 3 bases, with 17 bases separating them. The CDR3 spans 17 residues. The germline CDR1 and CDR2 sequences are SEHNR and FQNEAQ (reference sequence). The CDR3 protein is CASSLFGGAQTNQPQHF. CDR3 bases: TGTGCCAGCAGCTTATTCGGAGGGGCTCAGACCAATCAGCCCCAGCATTTT.

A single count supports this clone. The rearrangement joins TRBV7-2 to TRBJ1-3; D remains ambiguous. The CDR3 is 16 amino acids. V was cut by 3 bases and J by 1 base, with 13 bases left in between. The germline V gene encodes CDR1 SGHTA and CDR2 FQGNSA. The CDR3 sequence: CASSLGGGLSGNTIYF. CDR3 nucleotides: TGTGCCAGCAGCTTGGGCGGAGGGTTGTCTGGAAACACCATATATTTT.

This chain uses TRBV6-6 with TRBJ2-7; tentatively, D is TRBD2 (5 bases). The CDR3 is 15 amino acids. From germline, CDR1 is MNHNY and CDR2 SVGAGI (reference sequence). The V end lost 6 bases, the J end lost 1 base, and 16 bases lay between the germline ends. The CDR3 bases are TGTGCCAGCAGACCTCCGGGAAAGGAGTCCTACGAGCAGTACTTC. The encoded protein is CASRPPGKESYEQYF.

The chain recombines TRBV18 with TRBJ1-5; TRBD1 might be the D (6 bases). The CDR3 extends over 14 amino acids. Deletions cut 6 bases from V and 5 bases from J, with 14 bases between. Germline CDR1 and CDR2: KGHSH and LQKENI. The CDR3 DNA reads TGTGCCAGCTCTCAACAGGGTGGCGATCAGCCCCAGCATTTT. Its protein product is CASSQQGGDQPQHF.

CDR3 DNA sequence: TGTGCCAGCAGCTTAAATCCCGGACTAGCGGGGGGGAAAGGCAATGAGCAGTTCTTC. Residues: CASSLNPGLAGGKGNEQFF. This rearrangement joins TRBV7-3 to TRBJ2-1; TRBD2 aligns across 15 bases. Germline values: CDR1 SGHTA, CDR2 FQGTGA. With 1 base clipped from V and 6 bases from J, the junction kept 10 bases outside the gene matches. The CDR3 covers 19 residues.

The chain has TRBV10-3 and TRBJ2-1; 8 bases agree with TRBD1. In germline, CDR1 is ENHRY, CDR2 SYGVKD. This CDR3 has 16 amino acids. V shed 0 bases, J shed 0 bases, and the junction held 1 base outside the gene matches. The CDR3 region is CAISESGTGSYNEQFF. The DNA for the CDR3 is TGTGCCATCAGTGAGTCGGGGACAGGCTCCTACAATGAGCAGTTCTTC.

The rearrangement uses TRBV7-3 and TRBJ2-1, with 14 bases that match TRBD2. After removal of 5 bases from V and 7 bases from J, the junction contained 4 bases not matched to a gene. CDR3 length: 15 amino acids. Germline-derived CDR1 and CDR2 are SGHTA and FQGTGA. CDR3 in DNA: TGTGCCAGCAGCCTGACTAGCGGGGGGGTAAATGAGCAGTTCTTC. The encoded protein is CASSLTSGGVNEQFF.

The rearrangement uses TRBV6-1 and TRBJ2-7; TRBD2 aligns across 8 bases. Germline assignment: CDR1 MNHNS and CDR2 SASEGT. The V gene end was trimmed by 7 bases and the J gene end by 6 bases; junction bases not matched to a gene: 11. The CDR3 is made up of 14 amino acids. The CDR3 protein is CASTVSGGSSEQYF. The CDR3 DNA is TGTGCCAGCACCGTTTCGGGGGGGAGCAGCGAGCAGTACTTC.